The 20 T cell receptor beta chains below come from one sample, sequenced in a study of shared clonotypes between healthy human individuals. Sequenced by immunoSEQ multiplex PCR; TCRdb stores in-frame clones only, minus some. The sample lists over 2,000,000 clones, about 93% occurring once. Terminally differentiated effector memory CD45RA+ cells were excluded by CCR7 positive selection of CD45RO-negative cells. Material for sequencing was naive CD8+ T cells from PBMCs. Receptor source: a man between 18 and 35 years old in good health. Some clones in this sample may be carry-over from other donors' samples.

The chain carries TRBV27 and TRBJ2-7; 7 nucleotides match TRBD2. V lost 7 bases to trimming and J lost 0 bases; unmatched junction nucleotides: 6. The CDR3 runs to 14 residues. Germline CDR1 MNHEY, CDR2 SMNVEV (reference sequence). Here the CDR3 reads CASTSGRLSYEQYF. The DNA for the CDR3 is TGTGCCAGCACATCCGGGAGGCTCTCCTACGAGCAGTACTTC.

The DNA of the CDR3 is TGTGCCAGCAGCTTAGCGGGAGGGGGGAAAGATACGCAGTATTTT. This sequence encodes CASSLAGGGKDTQYF. J is TRBJ2-3 and V is TRBV6-5; 11 bases map to TRBD2. CDR3 length: 15 amino acids. The germline gives CDR1 MNHEY, CDR2 SVGAGI. The V segment lost 6 bases and the J segment 5 bases; nucleotides outside the gene matches: 7.

The genes are TRBV7-9 and TRBJ1-2; no reliable D call. Trimming stripped 1 base from V and 6 bases from J, with 12 bases between. The CDR3 length is 14 residues. Germline values: CDR1 SEHNR, CDR2 FQNEAQ (reference sequence). The CDR3 DNA reads TGTGCCAGCAGCTTAGGTCGGAGTGCGGATGGCTACACCTTC. This gives the protein CASSLGRSADGYTF.

The chain joins TRBV7-9 to TRBJ1-2; 11 bases map to TRBD1. V lost 4 bases to trimming and J lost 4 bases; unmatched junction nucleotides: 2. CDR1 and CDR2 (germline): SEHNR, FQNEAQ (reference sequence). The CDR3 length is 14 residues. The CDR3 reads CASSSGTGGYGYTF. CDR3 nucleotides: TGTGCCAGCAGCTCCGGGACAGGGGGCTATGGCTACACCTTC. Combining the CDR3 with reference TRBV7-9 and TRBJ1-2 gives the whole variable domain DTGVSQNPRHKITKRGQNVTFRCDPISEHNRLYWYRQTLGQGPEFLTYFQNEAQLEKSRLLSDRFSAERPKGSFSTLEIQRTEQGDSAMYLCASSSGTGGYGYTFGSGTRLTVV.

The V and J genes are TRBV30 and TRBJ2-5, with D possibly TRBD1 on 5 matching bases. The J call is uncertain, as TRBJ2-7 better fits the DNA end. Germline V gene sequence: CDR1 GTSNPN, CDR2 SVGIG (reference sequence). This CDR3 has 13 residues. The CDR3 protein is CAVGHGLSYEQYF. DNA for the CDR3: TGTGCCGTCGGACACGGCCTATCCTACGAGCAGTACTTC.

The chain links TRBV27 to TRBJ2-2, with TRBD1 matching over 7 bases. The length of the CDR3 is 16 residues. J was trimmed by 3 bases and V by 2 bases; bases with no gene match: 6. The germline V gene encodes CDR1 MNHEY and CDR2 SMNVEV (reference sequence). The CDR3 nucleotides are TGTGCCAGCAGTTTAGTAACAGGGGCCTACACCGGGGAGCTGTTTTTT. Translated: CASSLVTGAYTGELFF.

The J gene is TRBJ2-5, the V gene TRBV6-6; D is perhaps TRBD2 (5 bases). V was shortened by 5 bases and J by 1 base, with 8 bases between the two germline ends. The CDR3 spans 13 residues. Germline CDR1 and CDR2: MNHNY and SVGAGI (reference sequence). The CDR3 reads CASSTGIQETQYF. DNA for the CDR3: TGTGCCAGCAGTACCGGGATCCAAGAGACCCAGTACTTC.

The chain carries TRBV10-3 and TRBJ2-3; D gene ambiguous. Germline V lookup: CDR1 ENHRY, CDR2 SYGVKD. The CDR3 has 15 residues. V lost 3 bases and J lost 4, with 14 bases in between. The CDR3 loop is CAISDINTRADTQYF. In nucleotides, the CDR3 is TGTGCCATCAGTGATATAAACACCAGAGCAGATACGCAGTATTTT.

This clone was seen only once. CDR3 loop: CASSSRQEDSGNTIYF. The CDR3 DNA reads TGTGCCAGCAGCTCTCGACAGGAAGACTCTGGAAACACCATATATTTT. V usage is TRBV11-2 and J usage is TRBJ1-3; maybe TRBD1 (6 bases). The CDR3 sequence is 16 residues long. Germline assignment: CDR1 SGHAT and CDR2 FQNNGV. Trimming took 4 bases from V and 0 from J, leaving 13 bases between them.

This rearrangement joins TRBV28 to TRBJ1-3; 10 bases agree with TRBD1. The germline gives CDR1 MDHEN, CDR2 SYDVKM. There are 13 residues in the CDR3. V lost 7 bases to trimming and J lost 7 bases; unmatched junction nucleotides: 4. The CDR3 nucleotides are TGTGCCAGCACCTTGGACAGGGGGAACACCATATATTTT. As protein: CASTLDRGNTIYF.

The table lists this clone with a count of one. The CDR3: CASSQATAGTPYGYTF. CDR3 sequence (DNA): TGTGCCAGCAGCCAAGCGACGGCCGGGACACCCTATGGCTACACCTTC. This rearrangement joins TRBV7-9 to TRBJ1-2; a possible D gene is TRBD1 (6 bases). Germline CDR1 reads SEHNR; CDR2 reads FQNEAQ (reference sequence). Trimming pared 5 bases from V and 4 bases from J, leaving 20 bases between. There are 16 residues in the CDR3. Supplemented by reference TRBV7-9 and TRBJ1-2, the full variable domain reads DTGVSQNPRHKITKRGQNVTFRCDPISEHNRLYWYRQTLGQGPEFLTYFQNEAQLEKSRLLSDRFSAERPKGSFSTLEIQRTEQGDSAMYLCASSQATAGTPYGYTFGSGTRLTVV.

The V gene is TRBV27, the J gene TRBJ2-2; 10 bases fit TRBD2. This CDR3 is built from 16 residues. V shed 6 bases, J shed 7 bases, and the junction held 11 bases outside the gene matches. In germline, CDR1 is MNHEY, CDR2 SMNVEV (reference sequence). Here the CDR3 reads CASRKTGTSVGGELFF. CDR3 nucleotides: TGTGCCAGCAGGAAAACCGGGACTAGCGTGGGCGGGGAGCTGTTTTTT.

Here the CDR3 DNA reads TGCGCCAGCAGCCAAGGCAGGGGCCTGAACAATGAGCAGTTCTTC. Protein sequence: CASSQGRGLNNEQFF. The chain joins TRBV4-3 to TRBJ2-1; D might be TRBD1 (6 bases). Trimming shortened V by 1 base and J by 5 bases, and 12 bases separated the two germline ends. There are 15 residues in the CDR3. Germline V gene sequence: CDR1 LGHNA, CDR2 YSLEER.

This chain links TRBV4-3 with TRBJ2-5; 14 nucleotides align to TRBD2. In germline, CDR1 is LGHNA, CDR2 YSLEER. The J segment lost 4 bases and the V segment lost 4 bases, leaving 8 bases of the junction unmatched. The CDR3 contains 17 residues. CDR3 nucleotides: TGCGCCAGCAGCCTTGGACTAGCGGGAGGTAGAGGAGAGACCCAGTACTTC. Its translation is CASSLGLAGGRGETQYF.

The chain couples TRBV4-3 to TRBJ2-6; D call uncertain. V dropped 7 bases and J dropped 0 bases, with 10 bases sitting between them. Germline V gene data show CDR1 as LGHNA and CDR2 as YSLEER. The CDR3 sequence is 15 residues long. The CDR3: CASTEAYSGANVLTF. The CDR3 bases are TGCGCCAGCACCGAAGCCTACTCTGGGGCCAACGTCCTGACTTTC.

The chain is built from TRBV19 and TRBJ2-1; D may be TRBD2 (5 bases). Germline-derived CDR1 and CDR2 are LNHDA and SQIVND (reference sequence). This CDR3 contains 13 residues. Trimming took 3 bases from V and 10 from J, leaving 13 bases between them. CDR3 in amino acids: CASSMARVVEQFF. The DNA of the CDR3 is TGTGCCAGTAGTATGGCGCGGGTCGTAGAGCAGTTCTTC.

The chain employs TRBV5-6 and TRBJ1-1, with D perhaps TRBD1 (5 bases). The V end was cut by 0 bases, the J end by 5 bases, with 14 bases between. Per germline, CDR1 SGHDT and CDR2 YYEEEE. The CDR3 runs to 15 residues. CDR3 residues: CASSLAPGLGTEAFF. CDR3 nucleotides: TGTGCCAGCAGCTTGGCACCGGGGCTTGGGACTGAAGCTTTCTTT.

V and J are TRBV7-3 and TRBJ2-5, with 8 bases aligning to TRBD2. CDR1 is SGHTA and CDR2 is FQGTGA in the germline V gene. The CDR3 has 16 residues. V was pared by 5 bases and J by 5 bases, with 13 bases of the junction left unmatched. The CDR3 coding sequence is TGTGCCAGCAGCCCGGGGGTGGCGGGAGGAAGGGAGACCCAGTACTTC. It codes for CASSPGVAGGRETQYF.

The chain links TRBV7-9 to TRBJ2-1; 11 nucleotides agree with TRBD2. V was clipped by 4 bases and J by 6 bases; unmatched bases: 8. The CDR3 is made up of 16 amino acids. Germline V gene data show CDR1 as SEHNR and CDR2 as FQNEAQ (reference sequence). In nucleotides, the CDR3 is TGTGCCAGCAGCTCACACATAGCGGGAGGGGGCAATGAGCAGTTCTTC. It translates to CASSSHIAGGGNEQFF.

To note about this clone: The sample carries other DNA sequences with the same CDR3. The V call is TRBV7-8, the J call TRBJ2-7; D is unresolved. The CDR3 consists of 14 residues. Trimming stripped 1 base from V and 2 bases from J, with 9 bases between. Germline values: CDR1 SGHVS, CDR2 FQNEAQ. For the CDR3, the DNA is TGTGCCAGCAGCTTAGGGGCCAGAACCTACGAGCAGTACTTC. This encodes CASSLGARTYEQYF.